This T cell receptor (beta chain) was found in a study of T-cell reconstitution after alpha-beta-depleted transplantation in children. Study conclusions and caveats: About two months after transplant, alpha-beta T cells reportedly came from several hundred expanded graft clones. The main origin of T-cell counts and diversity one year after transplant was newly produced T cells.

Unique molecular identifiers were used to barcode this TCRbeta library. MiXCR, run by TCRdb on the PCR reads, gives a single entry per CDR3 protein. The sample contains 250,000 to 400,000 distinct CDR3 sequences, over 20% of which appear only once. The trim removed 6 bases at V and 3 bases at J, leaving 6 bases unmatched. Germline lookup yields CDR1 MNHNS and CDR2 SASEGT. CDR3 length: 15 residues. On this clonotype: Its target is not known.

The specimen comprised PBMCs, mostly from graft donor cells, sampled 180 days after TCRalphabeta/CD19-depleted stem cell transplant. The clonotype originates from a male patient between 5 and 17 years old who had a stem cell transplant for acute lymphoblastic leukemia, so the T cells may come from the graft donor. V is TRBV6-1 and J is TRBJ2-1; 9 bases match TRBD2. The CDR3 DNA is TGTGCCAGCAGGCCGGGGACTAGCTACTACAATGAGCAGTTCTTC. It specifies CASRPGTSYYNEQFF.